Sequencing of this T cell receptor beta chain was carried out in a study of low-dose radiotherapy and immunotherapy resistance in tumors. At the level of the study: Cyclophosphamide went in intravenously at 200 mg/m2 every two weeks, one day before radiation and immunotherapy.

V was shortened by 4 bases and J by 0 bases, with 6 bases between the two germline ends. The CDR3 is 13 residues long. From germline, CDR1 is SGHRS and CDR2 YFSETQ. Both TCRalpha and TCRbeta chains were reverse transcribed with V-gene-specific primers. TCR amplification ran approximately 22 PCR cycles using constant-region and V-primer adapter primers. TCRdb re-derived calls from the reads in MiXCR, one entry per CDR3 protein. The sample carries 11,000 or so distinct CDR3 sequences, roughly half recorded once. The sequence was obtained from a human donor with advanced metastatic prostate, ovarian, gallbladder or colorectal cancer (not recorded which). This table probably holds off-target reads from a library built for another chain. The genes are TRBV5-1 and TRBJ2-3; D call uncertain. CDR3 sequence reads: CASSRRSTDTQYF. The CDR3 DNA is TGCGCCAGCAGCCGTCGGAGCACAGATACGCAGTATTTT.